The 10 T cell receptor beta chains listed next were all sequenced from one sample in a study of blood T cell repertoires in COVID-19. Sequencing used immunoSEQ multiplex PCR; TCRdb keeps in-frame clones, though not all of them. The table lists under 200,000 clones, 88% of them singletons. The sample taken for sequencing was peripheral blood. Receptors were obtained from a man aged 40-49 years with active or convalescent COVID-19.

This clone is a singleton in its sample. V gene TRBV5-4 combines with J gene TRBJ1-2, with TRBD1 matching over 8 bases. Germline lookup yields CDR1 SGHNT and CDR2 YYREEE (reference sequence). This CDR3 is built from 14 residues. V was pared by 7 bases and J by 5 bases, with 10 bases of the junction left unmatched. The CDR3 sequence: CASRHQGATYGYTF. In nucleotides, the CDR3 is TGTGCCAGCCGCCACCAGGGGGCGACGTATGGCTACACCTTC.

V gene TRBV5-1 combines with J gene TRBJ1-1, with D tentatively TRBD1 (6 bases). CDR1 and CDR2 (germline): SGHRS, YFSETQ. Between the trimmed V and J ends, which lost 3 bases and 1 base, there was a span of 13 bases. CDR3 size: 15 residues. Here the CDR3 DNA reads TGCGCCAGCAGCTCCCCCGGGACAACGAACACTGAAGCTTTCTTT. Encoded protein: CASSSPGTTNTEAFF. The whole variable domain, filled in from reference TRBV5-1 and TRBJ1-1, reads KAGVTQTPRYLIKTRGQQVTLSCSPISGHRSVSWYQQTPGQGLQFLFEYFSETQRNKGNFPGRFSGRQFSNSRSEMNVSTLELGDSALYLCASSSPGTTNTEAFFGQGTRLTVV.

V gene TRBV4-1 combines with J gene TRBJ1-2, with unresolved D. With 6 bases removed from V and 6 bases from J, the gap between germline ends came to 14 bases. This CDR3 region has 13 residues. Germline CDR1 and CDR2: MGHRA and YSYEKL. The CDR3 DNA sequence: TGCGCCAGCAGACCCATAGGAGAGGATGGCTACACCTTC. Amino acids: CASRPIGEDGYTF.

The chain has TRBV19 and TRBJ2-6; 7 bases fit TRBD1. V gave up 5 bases and J gave up 2 bases; unmatched junction bases: 3. Per the germline V gene, CDR1 is LNHDA and CDR2 is SQIVND (reference sequence). The CDR3 runs 15 residues. DNA for the CDR3: TGTGCCAGTAGTGGTGACAGGGCTGGGGCCAACGTCCTGACTTTC. It encodes CASSGDRAGANVLTF. Using reference TRBV19 and TRBJ2-6 for the parts outside the CDR3, the full variable domain is DGGITQSPKYLFRKEGQNVTLSCEQNLNHDAMYWYRQDPGQGLRLIYYSQIVNDFQKGDIAEGYSVSREKKESFPLTVTSAQKNPTAFYLCASSGDRAGANVLTFGAGSRLTVL.

The chain joins TRBV3-1 (or the pseudogene TRBV3-2) to TRBJ1-1; D perhaps matches TRBD1 (6 bases). The CDR3 is made up of 16 amino acids. Germline loops: CDR1 LGHDT, CDR2 YNNKEL (reference sequence). Trimming stripped 4 bases from V and 3 bases from J, with 18 bases between. This CDR3 is CASSPRGGAFDTEAFF. In DNA form, the CDR3 reads TGTGCCAGCAGCCCACGAGGGGGGGCTTTCGACACTGAAGCTTTCTTT.

This clone was counted only a few times. This sequence joins TRBV5-4 and TRBJ2-7, with 15 nucleotides matching TRBD2. The CDR3 spans 18 residues. J gave up 5 bases and V 2 bases, and 11 bases lay outside the gene matches. CDR1 SGHNT and CDR2 YYREEE come from the germline V gene (reference sequence). The CDR3 loop is CASSFRGTSGRSVNEQYF. The CDR3 region has the DNA TGTGCCAGCAGCTTTAGAGGGACTAGCGGGAGGTCGGTGAACGAGCAGTACTTC.

The rearrangement uses TRBV27 and TRBJ1-5; 7 bases agree with TRBD1. V was pared by 5 bases and J by 4 bases, with 11 bases of the junction left unmatched. The CDR3 is made up of 16 amino acids. CDR1 and CDR2 (germline): MNHEY, SMNVEV (reference sequence). Here the CDR3 DNA reads TGTGCCAGCAGTCCGTACAGGGGCGCAGTAAATCAGCCCCAGCATTTT. Its protein product is CASSPYRGAVNQPQHF.

The chain is built from TRBV4-1 and TRBJ2-3; D is undetermined. The germline V and J ends were trimmed by 2 bases and 4 bases, with 19 bases remaining between them. CDR3 length: 17 amino acids. The germline gives CDR1 MGHRA, CDR2 YSYEKL. Written as DNA, the CDR3 is TGCGCCAGCAGCCAATTTCACGGCCTAGAACCCGCAGATACGCAGTATTTT. Amino acid sequence: CASSQFHGLEPADTQYF.

The rearrangement uses TRBV5-5 and TRBJ1-1; tentatively, D is TRBD1 (5 bases). The CDR3 length is 14 residues. V lost 0 bases, J lost 5 bases, and 11 bases lay in between. The germline V gene has CDR1 SGHKS and CDR2 YYEKEE (reference sequence). The CDR3 reads CASSLEGAGTEAFF. The CDR3, as DNA: TGTGCCAGCAGCTTGGAAGGGGCCGGAACTGAAGCTTTCTTT.

J is TRBJ2-2 and V is TRBV7-9; weak D call: TRBD2 (6 bases). Trimming pared 1 base from V and 5 bases from J, leaving 14 bases between. Germline CDR1 SEHNR, CDR2 FQNEAQ (reference sequence). This CDR3 region has 16 residues. CDR3 coding DNA: TGTGCCAGCAGCTTAGTTTGGGACTCCTCTACCGGGGAGCTGTTTTTT. As protein: CASSLVWDSSTGELFF. Looking up the rest from reference TRBV7-9 and TRBJ2-2 gives the full variable domain: DTGVSQNPRHKITKRGQNVTFRCDPISEHNRLYWYRQTLGQGPEFLTYFQNEAQLEKSRLLSDRFSAERPKGSFSTLEIQRTEQGDSAMYLCASSLVWDSSTGELFFGEGSRLTVL.